The rows below give T cell receptor beta chains drawn from one sample of a study of T cells in Graves' hyperthyroidism and ophthalmopathy. MiXCR, run by TCRdb on the multiplex PCR reads, gives a single entry per CDR3 protein. The sample lists 300,000 to 350,000 distinct CDR3 sequences; around a sixth were seen once. The sample was blood. Receptor source: a woman aged 45-59 years with Graves' hyperthyroidism. The CDR3 runs from the conserved cysteine through the conserved F or W. Fields, in order: V gene, J gene, D gene, clone size, CDR3 protein, CDR3 DNA. D genes are given only for firm matches. Where a row states a size, it is once, few, many or the class of an expanded clone; other rows omit it.

V: TRBV5-6; J: TRBJ2-1; D: NA; size: NA; CDR3: CASSLAVASDRYTNEQFF; DNA: TGTGCCAGCAGCTTGGCCGTGGCTAGCGACCGGTACACCAATGAGCAGTTCTTC
V: TRBV28; J: TRBJ2-1; D: TRBD2; size: many; CDR3: CASSLLAGATNEQFF; DNA: TGTGCCAGCAGTTTGTTGGCGGGAGCTACGAATGAGCAGTTCTTC
V: TRBV9; J: TRBJ2-2; D: NA; size: few; CDR3: CASSVAGVGGELFF; DNA: TGTGCCAGCAGCGTAGCGGGAGTCGGCGGGGAGCTGTTTTTT
V: TRBV3-1; J: TRBJ2-7; D: NA; size: many; CDR3: CASSQGSASYEQYF; DNA: TGTGCCAGCAGCCAAGGATCAGCCTCCTACGAGCAGTACTTC
V: TRBV27; J: TRBJ2-7; D: NA; size: few; CDR3: CASSLSGSGFYEQYF; DNA: TGTGCCAGCAGTTTATCAGGGTCTGGCTTTTACGAGCAGTACTTC
V: TRBV30; J: TRBJ1-2; D: NA; size: many; CDR3: CAWNRQAIYYGYTF; DNA: TGTGCCTGGAATAGGCAGGCGATTTACTATGGCTACACCTTC
V: TRBV6-5; J: TRBJ2-3; D: NA; size: many; CDR3: CASSYSLDPADTQYF; DNA: TGTGCCAGCAGTTACTCCCTAGACCCCGCAGATACGCAGTATTTT
V: TRBV5-1; J: TRBJ1-2; D: NA; size: many; CDR3: CASSLVMASPEGYTF; DNA: TGCGCCAGCAGCTTGGTAATGGCCTCCCCGGAGGGCTACACCTTC
V: TRBV25-1; J: TRBJ2-2; D: TRBD1; size: NA; CDR3: CASSDPSTGGGGELFF; DNA: TGTGCCAGCAGTGACCCCTCGACAGGGGGCGGCGGGGAGCTGTTTTTT
V: TRBV11-2; J: TRBJ2-5; D: NA; size: few; CDR3: CASSVDFRYQETQYF; DNA: TGTGCCAGCAGCGTAGATTTCAGGTACCAAGAGACCCAGTACTTC
V: TRBV29-1; J: TRBJ2-3; D: NA; size: few; CDR3: CSVGLDVDTQYF; DNA: TGCAGCGTTGGACTAGACGTAGATACGCAGTATTTT
V: TRBV29-1; J: TRBJ1-4; D: TRBD1; size: NA; CDR3: CSVTTGIGEKLFF; DNA: TGCAGCGTGACGACAGGGATAGGAGAAAAACTGTTTTTT
V: TRBV6-1; J: TRBJ1-2; D: NA; size: many; CDR3: CASNEGVAGGYTF; DNA: TGTGCCAGCAATGAGGGTGTCGCCGGTGGCTACACCTTC
V: TRBV20-1; J: TRBJ2-1; D: NA; size: many; CDR3: CSASGVSGNEQFF; DNA: TGCAGTGCTAGCGGTGTCTCAGGGAATGAGCAGTTCTTC